Each of the 23 T cell receptor beta chains below was sequenced from the same sample in a study of CD8 T cells in Susac syndrome. It was with random hexamers that about 0.45 to 1 ug RNA was reverse transcribed. TCRdb reanalysed the immunoSEQ multiplex PCR reads using MiXCR and keeps one entry per CDR3 protein. The sample has 200,000 or so distinct CDR3 sequences; 92% are singletons. The sample consisted of CD8+ T cells from PBMCs. The receptors stem from a human donor with multiple sclerosis.

The rearrangement uses TRBV29-1 and TRBJ1-1; D is uncertain. The CDR3 length is 12 residues. V gave up 5 bases and J gave up 1 base, with 8 bases separating them. Germline CDR1 is SQVTM and CDR2 is ANQGSEA. The chain's CDR3 is CSVKTGNTEAFF. CDR3 DNA: TGCAGCGTTAAGACTGGGAACACTGAAGCTTTCTTT.

This clonotype was picked up one time. The chain couples TRBV19 to TRBJ1-1, with no clear D. Trimming removed 2 bases at V and 0 bases at J, with 10 bases between. The CDR3 is 15 amino acids. Germline V gives CDR1 LNHDA, CDR2 SQIVND (reference sequence). This CDR3 is CASSISPRLNTEAFF. The DNA for the CDR3 is TGTGCCAGTAGTATATCCCCCCGACTGAACACTGAAGCTTTCTTT.

The CDR3 coding sequence is TGCGCCAGCAGCGAGTCCTACTCTGGGGCCAACGTCCTGACTTTC. Its translation is CASSESYSGANVLTF. J is TRBJ2-6 and V is TRBV5-1; D is unresolved. V was cut by 4 bases and J by 0 bases, with 8 bases left in between. The CDR3 loop spans 15 amino acids. Germline V gene sequence: CDR1 SGHRS, CDR2 YFSETQ.

The chain combines TRBV30 with TRBJ2-7; no clear D gene. In germline, CDR1 is GTSNPN, CDR2 SVGIG (reference sequence). CDR3 length: 11 residues. Trimming shortened V by 5 bases and J by 2 bases, and 7 bases separated the two germline ends. This CDR3 reads CAWQSTYEQYF. The CDR3 DNA follows: TGTGCCTGGCAGTCCACCTACGAGCAGTACTTC.

This clonotype was detected only once. The chain employs TRBV12-5 and TRBJ2-5; possible D gene TRBD1, 6 bases. CDR3 size: 13 residues. The germline gives CDR1 LGHNT, CDR2 FRNRAP. V lost 6 bases to trimming and J lost 0 bases, with 8 bases between them. CDR3 region: CASGDRYQETQYF. As DNA, the CDR3 is TGTGCTAGTGGCGACAGGTACCAAGAGACCCAGTACTTC.

This chain uses TRBV9 with TRBJ1-2, with D perhaps TRBD1 (5 bases). Trimming took 3 bases from V and 8 from J, leaving 11 bases between them. The germline CDR1 and CDR2 sequences are SGDLS and YYNGEE. This CDR3 region has 12 residues. The CDR3 DNA reads TGTGCCAGCAGCGCCCAAGGGGTCGGCTACACCTTC. It translates to CASSAQGVGYTF.

This rearrangement joins TRBV7-9 to TRBJ1-2; possible D gene TRBD1, 6 bases. There are 17 residues in the CDR3. V shed 5 bases and J shed 4 bases, with 23 bases lying between them. The germline V gene encodes CDR1 SEHNR and CDR2 FQNEAQ (reference sequence). In DNA, the CDR3 is TGTGCCAGCAGCCCCCCTGCCGGGACACCTTCCCCCTATGGCTACACCTTC. Its translation: CASSPPAGTPSPYGYTF.

CDR3 DNA sequence: TGTGCCAGCTTTGGGGGGCTGGCAGATACGCAGTATTTT. This gives the protein CASFGGLADTQYF. The chain links TRBV27 to TRBJ2-3; D is perhaps TRBD1 or TRBD2 (6 bases each). The CDR3 has 13 residues. Germline-derived CDR1 and CDR2 are MNHEY and SMNVEV (reference sequence). V was pared by 8 bases and J by 4 bases, with 13 bases between.

This clonotype was observed once. The J gene is TRBJ1-6, the V gene TRBV30; D remains unclear. Germline V gene lookup returns CDR1 GTSNPN and CDR2 SVGIG (reference sequence). CDR3 length equals 17 residues. The V and J ends lost 0 bases and 0 bases respectively, with 12 bases between them. The CDR3 is CAWSVRGRLSYNSPLHF. Written as DNA, the CDR3 is TGTGCCTGGAGTGTACGAGGGCGGCTCTCCTATAATTCACCCCTCCACTTT.

The chain couples TRBV6-2 or TRBV6-3 to TRBJ1-6; 8 bases fit TRBD1. This CDR3 comprises 15 residues. Germline-derived CDR1 and CDR2 are MNHEY and SVGEGT. V shed 8 bases and J 9 bases; nucleotides not matched to a gene: 12. The CDR3 DNA reads TGTGCCAGCTGGCCGGACAGGGTGAGTGGTTCACCCCTCCACTTT. Amino acids: CASWPDRVSGSPLHF.

This clonotype has a single count. The germline gene is not matched at one end of the junction; a read error may be the cause. CDR3 sequence: CASSPRERDNEQFF. The CDR3 DNA follows: TGTGCTAGCAGCCCTCGGGAGAGGGACAATGAGCAGTTCTTC. This rearrangement joins TRBV7-7 to TRBJ2-1; D might be TRBD2 (6 bases). Germline loops: CDR1 SSHAT, CDR2 FNYEAQ (reference sequence). The CDR3 sequence is 14 residues long.

This chain joins TRBV7-9 and TRBJ1-3; possibly TRBD1 for D (5 bases). V shed 5 bases and J shed 0 bases, with 5 bases lying between them. This CDR3 region has 13 residues. Germline V gene data show CDR1 as SEHNR and CDR2 as FQNEAQ (reference sequence). The CDR3 nucleotides read TGTGCCAGCAGCGGGACCTCTGGAAACACCATATATTTT. This sequence encodes CASSGTSGNTIYF.

The V call is TRBV12-5, the J call TRBJ2-7, with TRBD1 identical over 8 bases. Germline V gene lookup returns CDR1 LGHNT and CDR2 FRNRAP. The CDR3 covers 16 residues. V was pared by 0 bases and J by 2 bases, with 6 bases of the junction left unmatched. CDR3 nucleotide sequence: TGTGCTAGTGGTTTGGTACAGGGCAGGGGGCCCTACGAGCAGTACTTC. The encoded protein is CASGLVQGRGPYEQYF.

V usage is TRBV20-1 and J usage is TRBJ2-5, with D perhaps TRBD2 (5 bases). From germline, CDR1 is DFQATT and CDR2 SNEGSKA (reference sequence). This CDR3 region has 13 residues. With 0 bases removed from V and 5 bases from J, the gap between germline ends came to 10 bases. In nucleotides, the CDR3 is TGCAGTGCTAGAGATACGGTAGCGGAGACCCAGTACTTC. Translation gives CSARDTVAETQYF.

The chain employs TRBV19 and TRBJ1-6; unclear D gene. CDR1 and CDR2 (germline): LNHDA, SQIVND (reference sequence). Trimming took 1 base from V and 7 from J, leaving 5 bases between them. The CDR3 is 13 residues long. Written as DNA, the CDR3 is TGTGCCAGTAGTATAGGAGCGAATTCACCCCTCCACTTT. It is translated as CASSIGANSPLHF.

This clonotype occurred a few times. J is TRBJ2-2 and V is TRBV6-1, with D maybe TRBD1 (6 bases). Trimming pared 5 bases from V and 1 base from J, leaving 17 bases between. The CDR3 is 17 residues long. Germline CDR1 reads MNHNS; CDR2 reads SASEGT. The CDR3 DNA reads TGTGCCAGCAGTCCCACTCCGGGACACCTGAACACCGGGGAGCTGTTTTTT. This sequence encodes CASSPTPGHLNTGELFF.

J is TRBJ1-1 and V is TRBV4-3; no clear D gene. This CDR3 contains 13 residues. Germline lookup yields CDR1 LGHNA and CDR2 YSLEER. V was shortened by 4 bases and J by 0 bases, with 6 bases between the two germline ends. DNA for the CDR3: TGCGCCAGCAGCCCAGACATGAACACTGAAGCTTTCTTT. The encoded protein is CASSPDMNTEAFF.

The V gene is TRBV24-1, the J gene TRBJ1-5; D not resolved. CDR1 and CDR2 (germline): KGHDR, SFDVKD. The CDR3 runs to 14 residues. Trimming cost V 5 bases and J 4 bases, with 11 bases left between them. The DNA for the CDR3 is TGTGCCACCAGTGCCCCGGGGTCAAATCAGCCCCAGCATTTT. Translation: CATSAPGSNQPQHF.

This chain joins TRBV24-1 and TRBJ2-3, with 8 positions matching TRBD2. The ends lost 2 bases at V and 2 bases at J; junction bases unmatched: 11. The CDR3 extends over 18 amino acids. Germline V lookup: CDR1 KGHDR, CDR2 SFDVKD. Here the CDR3 reads CATSDYRLAGTNTDTQYF. The CDR3, as DNA: TGTGCCACCAGTGATTATCGTCTAGCGGGTACTAACACAGATACGCAGTATTTT.

The rearrangement links TRBV4-1 to TRBJ1-2; tentatively, D is TRBD1 (5 bases). Germline CDR1 reads MGHRA; CDR2 reads YSYEKL. V gave up 0 bases and J gave up 10 bases, with 18 bases separating them. This CDR3 has 15 amino acids. The CDR3 DNA reads TGCGCCAGCAGCCAAGATAGGGCAGCGGGGGGTTTCTACACCTTC. It is translated as CASSQDRAAGGFYTF.

The chain is built from TRBV20-1 and TRBJ2-1; D possibly matches TRBD1 or TRBD2 (5 bases each). Germline CDR1 reads DFQATT; CDR2 reads SNEGSKA (reference sequence). This CDR3 is 15 amino acids long. The ends were cut back, 5 bases at V and 5 bases at J, with 19 bases in the middle. The CDR3 DNA is TGCAGTGCTGCCCTTAGGGGACCCCGAAACAATGAGCAGTTCTTC. It codes for CSAALRGPRNNEQFF.

The rearrangement joins TRBV4-1 to TRBJ1-6; the D gene is possibly TRBD1 (5 bases). There are 14 residues in the CDR3. Trimming removed 3 bases at V and 9 bases at J, with 12 bases between. Germline V CDR1 and CDR2: MGHRA, YSYEKL. This chain's CDR3 is CASSQGPGASPLHF. CDR3 bases: TGCGCCAGCAGCCAGGGACCTGGTGCTTCACCCCTCCACTTT.

This clonotype showed up just a few times. The V gene is TRBV29-1, the J gene TRBJ1-1, with 7 bases identical to TRBD1. Germline V gene sequence: CDR1 SQVTM, CDR2 ANQGSEA. The J segment lost 8 bases and the V segment lost 5 bases, leaving 11 bases of the junction unmatched. The CDR3 runs to 13 residues. This CDR3 reads CSVSTGTDEEAFF. As DNA, the CDR3 is TGCAGCGTTTCAACCGGGACAGATGAAGAAGCTTTCTTT.